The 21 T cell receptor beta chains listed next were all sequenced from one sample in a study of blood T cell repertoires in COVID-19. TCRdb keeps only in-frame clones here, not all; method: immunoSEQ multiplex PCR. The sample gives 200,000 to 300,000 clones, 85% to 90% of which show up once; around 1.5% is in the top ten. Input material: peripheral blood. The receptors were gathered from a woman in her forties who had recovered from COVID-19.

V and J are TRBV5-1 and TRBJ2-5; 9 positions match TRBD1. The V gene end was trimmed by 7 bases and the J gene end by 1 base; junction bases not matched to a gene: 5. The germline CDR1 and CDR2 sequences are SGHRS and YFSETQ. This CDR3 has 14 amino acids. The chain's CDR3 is CASAGQGLQETQYF. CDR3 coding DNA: TGCGCCAGCGCGGGACAGGGTCTCCAAGAGACCCAGTACTTC.

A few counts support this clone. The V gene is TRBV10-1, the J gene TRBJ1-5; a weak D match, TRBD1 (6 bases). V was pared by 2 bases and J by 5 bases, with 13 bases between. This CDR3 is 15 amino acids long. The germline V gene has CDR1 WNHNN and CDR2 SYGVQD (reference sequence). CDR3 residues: CASSEEGDRDQPQHF. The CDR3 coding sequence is TGCGCCAGCAGTGAGGAGGGGGATAGGGATCAGCCCCAGCATTTT.

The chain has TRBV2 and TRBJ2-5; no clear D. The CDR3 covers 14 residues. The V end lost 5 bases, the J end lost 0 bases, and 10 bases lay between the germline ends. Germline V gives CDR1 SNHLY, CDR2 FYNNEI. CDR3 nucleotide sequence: TGTGCCAGCAGTCAACAGTCTTACCAAGAGACCCAGTACTTC. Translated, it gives CASSQQSYQETQYF.

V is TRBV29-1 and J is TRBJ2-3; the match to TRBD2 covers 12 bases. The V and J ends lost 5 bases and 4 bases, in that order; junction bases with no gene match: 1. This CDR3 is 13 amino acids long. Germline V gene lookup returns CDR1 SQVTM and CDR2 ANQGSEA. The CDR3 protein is CSVLAGGPDTQYF. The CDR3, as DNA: TGCAGCGTTCTAGCGGGGGGGCCAGATACGCAGTATTTT.

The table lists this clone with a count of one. The CDR3 reads CASSIWGSSEAFF. The CDR3 DNA reads as TGTGCCAGTAGTATTTGGGGCAGTAGCGAAGCTTTCTTT. The chain is built from TRBV19 and TRBJ1-1; D possibly corresponds to TRBD1 (5 bases). This CDR3 has 13 residues. Deletions cut 3 bases from V and 8 bases from J, with 13 bases between. In germline, CDR1 is LNHDA, CDR2 SQIVND (reference sequence).

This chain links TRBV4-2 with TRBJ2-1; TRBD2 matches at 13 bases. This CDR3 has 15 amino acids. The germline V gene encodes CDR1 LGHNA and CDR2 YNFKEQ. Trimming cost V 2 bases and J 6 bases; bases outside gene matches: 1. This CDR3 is CASSQTSGGANEQFF. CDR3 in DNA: TGTGCCAGCAGCCAAACTAGCGGGGGGGCCAATGAGCAGTTCTTC.

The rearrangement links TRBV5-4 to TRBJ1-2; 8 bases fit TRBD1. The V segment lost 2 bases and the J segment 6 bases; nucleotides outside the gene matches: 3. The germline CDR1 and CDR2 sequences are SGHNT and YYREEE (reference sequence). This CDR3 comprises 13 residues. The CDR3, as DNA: TGTGCCAGCAGCTTCCAGGGGGCGGATGGCTACACCTTC. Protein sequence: CASSFQGADGYTF.

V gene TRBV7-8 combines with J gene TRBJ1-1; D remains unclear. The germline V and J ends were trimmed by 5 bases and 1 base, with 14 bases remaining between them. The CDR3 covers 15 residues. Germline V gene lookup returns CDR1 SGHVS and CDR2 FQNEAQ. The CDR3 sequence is CASSPKRFGNTEAFF. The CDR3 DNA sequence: TGTGCCAGCAGCCCAAAACGATTCGGGAACACTGAAGCTTTCTTT.

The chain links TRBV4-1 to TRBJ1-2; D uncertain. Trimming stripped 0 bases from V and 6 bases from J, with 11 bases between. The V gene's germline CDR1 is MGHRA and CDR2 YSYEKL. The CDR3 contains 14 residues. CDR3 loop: CASSQDPAGNGYTF. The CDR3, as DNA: TGCGCCAGCAGCCAAGATCCTGCAGGTAATGGCTACACCTTC.

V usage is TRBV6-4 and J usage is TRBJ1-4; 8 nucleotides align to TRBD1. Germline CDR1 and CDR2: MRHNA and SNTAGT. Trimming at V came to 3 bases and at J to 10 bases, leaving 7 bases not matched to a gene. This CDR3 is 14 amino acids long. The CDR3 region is CASSEDWGTGKLFF. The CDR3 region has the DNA TGTGCCAGCAGTGAAGATTGGGGGACAGGAAAACTGTTTTTT.

This CDR3 is CASSEYGLGAYVSGNTIYF. The DNA of the CDR3 is TGTGCCAGCAGTGAATATGGGCTGGGAGCGTACGTCTCTGGAAACACCATATATTTT. This chain connects TRBV6-1 to TRBJ1-3, with D uncertain. The germline V gene has CDR1 MNHNS and CDR2 SASEGT. Trimming removed 2 bases from V and 0 bases from J, with 20 bases in between. The CDR3 has 19 amino acids.

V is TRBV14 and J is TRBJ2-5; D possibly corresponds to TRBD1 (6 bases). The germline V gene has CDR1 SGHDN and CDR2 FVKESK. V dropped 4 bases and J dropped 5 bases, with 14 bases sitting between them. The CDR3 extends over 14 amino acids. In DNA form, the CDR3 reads TGTGCCAGCAGCCCACTGACAGGAAGGGAGACCCAGTACTTC. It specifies CASSPLTGRETQYF.

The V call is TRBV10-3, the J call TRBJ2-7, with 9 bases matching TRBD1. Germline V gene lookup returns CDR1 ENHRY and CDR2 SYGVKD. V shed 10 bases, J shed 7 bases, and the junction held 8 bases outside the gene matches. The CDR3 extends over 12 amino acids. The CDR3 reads CATRTGEIEQYF. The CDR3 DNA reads TGTGCCACACGGACAGGGGAGATTGAGCAGTACTTC.

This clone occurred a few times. CDR3 region: CASRATRDRAYGYTF. Written as DNA, the CDR3 is TGTGCCAGCAGAGCAACCCGGGACAGGGCCTATGGCTACACCTTC. The chain combines TRBV2 with TRBJ1-2; 9 positions match TRBD1. The CDR3 loop spans 15 amino acids. Trimming took 6 bases from V and 4 from J; bases not matched to a gene: 9. The germline CDR1 and CDR2 sequences are SNHLY and FYNNEI.

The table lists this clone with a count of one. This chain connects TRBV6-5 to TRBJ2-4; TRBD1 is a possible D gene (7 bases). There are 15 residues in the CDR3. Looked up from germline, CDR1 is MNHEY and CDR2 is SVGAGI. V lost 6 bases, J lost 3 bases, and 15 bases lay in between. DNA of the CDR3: TGTGCCAGCAGGCCCGGAGGGGGCGGCAAAAACATTCAGTACTTC. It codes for CASRPGGGGKNIQYF.

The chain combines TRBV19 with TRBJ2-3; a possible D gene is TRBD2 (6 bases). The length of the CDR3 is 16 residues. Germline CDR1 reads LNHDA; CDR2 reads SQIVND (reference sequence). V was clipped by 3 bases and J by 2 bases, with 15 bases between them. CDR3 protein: CASSMSGAGNTDTQYF. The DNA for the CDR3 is TGTGCCAGTAGTATGAGTGGCGCGGGGAACACAGATACGCAGTATTTT.

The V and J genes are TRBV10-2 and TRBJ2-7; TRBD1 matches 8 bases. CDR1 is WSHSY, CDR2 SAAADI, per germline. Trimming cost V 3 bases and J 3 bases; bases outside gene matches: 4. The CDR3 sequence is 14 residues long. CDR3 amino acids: CASSDQGAIYEQYF. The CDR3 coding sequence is TGCGCCAGCAGTGACCAGGGGGCGATCTACGAGCAGTACTTC.

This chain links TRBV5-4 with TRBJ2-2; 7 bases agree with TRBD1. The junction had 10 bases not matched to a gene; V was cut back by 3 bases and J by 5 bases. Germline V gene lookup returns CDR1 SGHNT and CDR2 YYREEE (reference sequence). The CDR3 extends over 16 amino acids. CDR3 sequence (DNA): TGTGCCAGCAGCTACCGGCAGGGGGTCGGTACCGGGGAGCTGTTTTTT. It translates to CASSYRQGVGTGELFF.

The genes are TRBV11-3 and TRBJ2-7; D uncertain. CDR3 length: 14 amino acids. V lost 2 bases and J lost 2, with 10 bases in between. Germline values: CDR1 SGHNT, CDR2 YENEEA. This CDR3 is CASSLHSSPYEQYF. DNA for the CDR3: TGTGCCAGCAGCTTACACAGTTCGCCCTACGAGCAGTACTTC.

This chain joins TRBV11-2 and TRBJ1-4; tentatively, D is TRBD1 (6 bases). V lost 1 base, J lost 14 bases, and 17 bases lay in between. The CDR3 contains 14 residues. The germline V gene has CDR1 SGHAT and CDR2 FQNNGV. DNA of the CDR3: TGTGCCAGCAGCTTAGGAAAACAGGGCAGAAAGCTGTTTTTT. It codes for CASSLGKQGRKLFF.

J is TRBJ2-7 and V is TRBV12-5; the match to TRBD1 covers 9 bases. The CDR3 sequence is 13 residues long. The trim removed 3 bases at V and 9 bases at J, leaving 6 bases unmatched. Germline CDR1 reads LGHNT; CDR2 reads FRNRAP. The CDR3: CASGLTTGGAQYF. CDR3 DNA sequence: TGTGCTAGTGGTTTAACTACAGGGGGCGCGCAGTACTTC.